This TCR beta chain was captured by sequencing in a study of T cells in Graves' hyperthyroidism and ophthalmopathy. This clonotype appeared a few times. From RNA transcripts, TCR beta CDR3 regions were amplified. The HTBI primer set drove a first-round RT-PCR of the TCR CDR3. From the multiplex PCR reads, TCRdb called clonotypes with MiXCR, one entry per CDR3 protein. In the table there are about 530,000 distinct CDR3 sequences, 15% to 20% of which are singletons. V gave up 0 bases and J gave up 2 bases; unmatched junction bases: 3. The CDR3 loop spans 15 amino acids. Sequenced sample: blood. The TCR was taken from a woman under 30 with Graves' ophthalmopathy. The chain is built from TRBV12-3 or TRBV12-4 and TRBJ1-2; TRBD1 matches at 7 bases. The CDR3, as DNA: TGTGCCAGCAGTTTAGCGCGGGACAGAAACTATGGCTACACCTTC. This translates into CASSLARDRNYGYTF.